This T cell receptor (beta chain) was obtained from a study of CD8 T cells in Susac syndrome (dated by TCRdb to between 2017 and 2020). Regarding the complete study: Among the sequenced Susac syndrome patients, more than five had clinically active disease and 8 or 9 were in clinical remission. The study used repertoire sequencing to test whether antigen drove CD8+ T cell activation and differentiation in Susac syndrome. Susac syndrome patients were therapy-naive, on corticosteroids (some also receiving IVIg), or on IVIg alone at blood withdrawal. What the research found in general, with its limitations: No clonal expansion was detected in the CD4+ T cell repertoire of Susac syndrome patients. The TCR sequencing and HLA analysis was acknowledged to have included a relatively small number of individuals.

RNA was extracted with the RNeasy kit and about 0.5 to 1 ug was reverse transcribed using random hexamers. The immunoSEQ multiplex PCR assay, which covers 54 Vbeta and 13 Jbeta segments, was used to amplify TCR beta CDR3 regions. PCR amplification bias was corrected by using a synthetic template baseline for primer optimization and computational correction. The original pipeline was this. Reads were annotated to V, D and J genes according to IMGT and were analyzed with immunoSEQ Analyzer, with only productive sequences retained. Clonality was computed as one minus Shannon entropy normalized by log2 of the number of productive unique sequences. For each patient and control, public and private clones were evaluated within the 100 most prevalent clones. Susac-specific clones were defined as absent from healthy and MS cohorts, about 1,000 published viral clones and other ImmuneACCESS disease sequences. Through fastp at Q25 and MiXCR, TCRdb rebuilt clones from the public reads, retaining in-frame beta chains. Entries are consolidated by CDR3 protein sequence, retaining the most common genes and DNA. The V and J calls here are based on TCRdb, not the publication. The sample table lists 150,000 to 200,000 distinct CDR3 sequences, over 75% of them with a count of one. The ten most abundant clones make up about 0.09% of the sample.

Peripheral blood CD8+ and CD4+ T cells from healthy donors, Susac syndrome patients and multiple sclerosis patients were profiled using high-throughput TCR beta sequencing. The Susac syndrome patients fulfilled recently defined diagnostic criteria for either definite or probable disease. Bulk CD8+ and CD4+ T cells were purified by magnetic negative isolation, while CD8+ TEMRA cells were enriched using FACS. Blood was drawn into EDTA tubes, processed within 24 hours, and PBMCs were isolated by density gradient centrifugation. PBMCs destined for TCR sequencing were cryopreserved in liquid nitrogen and later thawed in a 37 °C water bath. Purity of sorted or isolated CD4+, CD8+ and CD8+ TEMRA cells was at least 90%. The germline V gene (reference sequence) yields LNHNV for CDR1 and YYDKDF for CDR2. The CDR3 goes from the cysteine to the phenylalanine over 16 residues. Only CDR3 DNA is held: 48 bases, read in frame from base 1. After removal of 0 bases from V and 7 bases from J, the junction retains 8 bases not matched to a gene.

Of note for this clonotype: The antigen it recognizes is unknown. Within one base of it there is no much larger clone, and no base qualities were kept.

In this chain, TRBV15 is recombined with TRBJ2-1, and 8 junction bases match TRBD1. The specimen sequenced was CD4+ T cells from PBMCs. This receptor was taken from a human donor with Susac syndrome. The DNA reads TGTGCCACCAGCAGAGATTCCGGACAGGGAGTAAATGAGCAGTTCTTC. This gives the protein CATSRDSGQGVNEQFF.